Each of the 5 T cell receptor beta chains below was sequenced from the same sample in a study of breast tumors, draining lymph nodes, adjacent tissues. A single record per CDR3 protein comes from TCRdb applying MiXCR to the multiplex PCR reads. This sample has 150,000 to 200,000 distinct CDR3 sequences, with around a third found just once. Samples came from axillary lymph nodes draining the breast cancer. The sequenced sample was axillary lymph node tissue. The receptor set was obtained from a female donor with breast cancer. Some clones in this sample may be carry-over from other donors' samples.

In its sample, this clonotype was seen many times. The chain employs TRBV19 and TRBJ2-3; maybe TRBD2 (6 bases). Germline CDR1 and CDR2: LNHDA and SQIVND (reference sequence). The V gene lost 7 bases and the J gene lost 2 bases, with 19 bases spanning the gap. This CDR3 is built from 16 residues. CDR3: CASKHPAGTHTDTQYF. CDR3 nucleotides: TGTGCCAGTAAGCATCCGGCGGGGACCCACACAGATACGCAGTATTTT.

At least ten counts were recorded for this clonotype. V is TRBV20-1 and J is TRBJ1-5; possibly TRBD1 for D (5 bases). The CDR3 loop spans 15 amino acids. The V gene lost 1 base and the J gene lost 1 base, with 11 bases spanning the gap. In germline, CDR1 is DFQATT, CDR2 SNEGSKA (reference sequence). CDR3 residues: CSARVRVVSNQPQHF. The DNA of the CDR3 is TGCAGTGCTAGAGTCAGGGTGGTAAGCAATCAGCCCCAGCATTTT.

This clonotype came up many times. The chain joins TRBV3-1 to TRBJ2-3, with 11 nucleotides matching TRBD2. J lost 2 bases, V lost 0 bases, and 4 bases had no gene match. The CDR3 runs 17 residues. Germline V gives CDR1 LGHDT, CDR2 YNNKEL (reference sequence). The CDR3 reads CASSQDVAGGHTDTQYF. CDR3 in DNA: TGTGCCAGCAGCCAAGACGTAGCGGGGGGGCACACAGATACGCAGTATTTT.

A remark on this clonotype: One end of the junction varies from germline; a read error may be responsible. The genes are TRBV29-1 and TRBJ1-3; D is uncertain. The germline V gene has CDR1 SQVTM and CDR2 ANQGSEA. This CDR3 contains 12 residues. This CDR3 is CAVGRSGNTIYF. The CDR3 nucleotides are TGTGCCGTTGGCAGGTCTGGAAACACCATATATTTT.

The chain combines TRBV2 with TRBJ2-3; TRBD1 matches at 8 bases. V lost 7 bases, J lost 3 bases, and 6 bases stayed unmatched. Germline CDR1 reads SNHLY; CDR2 reads FYNNEI. This CDR3 has 14 residues. CDR3 protein: CASKVTGVTDTQYF. The CDR3 region has the DNA TGTGCCAGCAAGGTGACAGGGGTTACAGATACGCAGTATTTT.